This entry lists 8 T cell receptor beta chains sequenced from one sample in a study of response to subunit inactivated influenza vaccine. In TCRdb, the RT-PCR reads were re-called with MiXCR into one record per CDR3 protein. Found here are about 610,000 distinct CDR3 sequences, around 15% of them singletons; the top ten hold roughly 11%. The starting material was PBMCs from blood, obtained 11 to 12 days after vaccination. The receptor source for this set is a man aged 45-60 years who received an inactivated influenza vaccine.

This clonotype was observed many times. The V gene is TRBV9, the J gene TRBJ2-3; TRBD2 matches 10 bases. Germline-derived CDR1 and CDR2 are SGDLS and YYNGEE. V lost 2 bases and J lost 4; bases outside the gene matches: 7. The CDR3 runs to 16 residues. The CDR3 nucleotides are TGTGCCAGCAGCGTTGGAGCGGGGGGGTGGCCAGATACGCAGTATTTT. This translates into CASSVGAGGWPDTQYF. The entire variable domain, with the rest obtained from reference TRBV9 and TRBJ2-3, is as follows: DSGVTQTPKHLITATGQRVTLRCSPRSGDLSVYWYQQSLDQGLQFLIQYYNGEERAKGNILERFSAQQFPDLHSELNLSSLELGDSALYFCASSVGAGGWPDTQYFGPGTRLTVL.

At least ten counts were recorded for this clonotype. The chain recombines TRBV12-3 or TRBV12-4 with TRBJ2-2; 8 bases match TRBD1. Trimming at V came to 5 bases and at J to 2 bases, leaving 4 bases not matched to a gene. The CDR3 is 15 amino acids. CDR3 in DNA: TGTGCCAGCAGTCCCAGGGGGCTTAACACCGGGGAGCTGTTTTTT. It is translated as CASSPRGLNTGELFF.

This clonotype has only a few counts. In DNA, the CDR3 is TGTGCCACCAGCAGAGATCCGAGGACTGGCGAGACCCAGTACTTC. This sequence encodes CATSRDPRTGETQYF. This chain connects TRBV15 to TRBJ2-5; tentatively, D is TRBD2 (5 bases). The CDR3 is made up of 15 amino acids. Trimming pared 0 bases from V and 5 bases from J, leaving 13 bases between. Germline CDR1 is LNHNV and CDR2 is YYDKDF (reference sequence).

This chain connects TRBV6-2 or TRBV6-3 to TRBJ2-2, with 7 bases matching TRBD1. The CDR3 totals 17 residues. V lost 6 bases to trimming and J lost 3 bases; unmatched junction nucleotides: 13. The germline gives CDR1 MNHEY, CDR2 SVGEGT. For the CDR3, the DNA is TGTGCCAGCAGACCCCCTCCCGGGACAGCTTACACCGGGGAGCTGTTTTTT. This codes for CASRPPPGTAYTGELFF.

V is TRBV11-2 and J is TRBJ2-1; TRBD2 matches at 12 bases. J was trimmed by 3 bases and V by 5 bases; bases with no gene match: 14. This CDR3 region has 19 residues. The V gene's germline CDR1 is SGHAT and CDR2 FQNNGV. CDR3 protein: CASSNRPVTSGRYYNEQFF. In nucleotides, the CDR3 is TGTGCCAGCAGCAATAGACCCGTTACTAGCGGGAGGTACTACAATGAGCAGTTCTTC.

The chain joins TRBV24-1 to TRBJ2-3; possible D gene TRBD1, 5 bases. Per the germline V gene, CDR1 is KGHDR and CDR2 is SFDVKD. The CDR3 sequence is 13 residues long. The V and J ends lost 3 bases and 8 bases respectively, with 11 bases between them. In DNA form, the CDR3 reads TGTGCCACCAGTGATCCAGGGATTGGTACGCAGTATTTT. Translating gives CATSDPGIGTQYF.

The V call is TRBV29-1, the J call TRBJ2-1, with no clear D. The CDR3 loop spans 12 amino acids. CDR1 SQVTM and CDR2 ANQGSEA come from the germline V gene. Trimming removed 2 bases at V and 6 bases at J, with 8 bases between. Here the CDR3 DNA reads TGCAGCGTTGAAAAGGCGGTCAATGAGCAGTTCTTC. Translating gives CSVEKAVNEQFF.

V is TRBV5-5 and J is TRBJ2-1; either TRBD1 or TRBD2 may fit D (5 bases each). Per germline, CDR1 SGHKS and CDR2 YYEKEE (reference sequence). Deletions cut 0 bases from V and 0 bases from J, with 10 bases between. This CDR3 has 16 amino acids. CDR3: CASSLGGVGSYNEQFF. The CDR3 coding sequence is TGTGCCAGCAGCTTGGGAGGGGTGGGCTCCTACAATGAGCAGTTCTTC.